The next 30 T cell receptor beta chains were all read from a single sample in a study of T cell responses to AZD1222 COVID-19 vaccine. The repertoire was sequenced with immunoSEQ multiplex PCR; TCRdb's copy has only in-frame clones and lacks some. In the table there are some 110,000 clones, roughly 90% of which are singletons. Sample: peripheral blood, taken on day 0 of AZD1222 vaccination. The receptors originated from an adult in good health.

The V and J genes are TRBV6-4 and TRBJ1-2, with D perhaps matching TRBD1 (6 bases). V was pared by 7 bases and J by 5 bases, with 20 bases between. This CDR3 comprises 15 residues. Germline V gives CDR1 MRHNA, CDR2 SNTAGT. The CDR3 coding sequence is TGTGCCAGCAAACGGACAGCCCAGATTGAATATGGCTACACCTTC. Residues: CASKRTAQIEYGYTF.

This clone was picked up one time. The V gene is TRBV6-4, the J gene TRBJ2-5; 12 bases agree with TRBD2. Germline V CDR1 and CDR2: MRHNA, SNTAGT. The CDR3 length is 15 residues. The V segment lost 5 bases and the J segment 1 base; nucleotides outside the gene matches: 2. The CDR3 here is CASSRLAGVQETQYF. Written as DNA, the CDR3 is TGTGCCAGCAGTAGACTAGCGGGGGTCCAAGAGACCCAGTACTTC.

The chain couples TRBV24-1 to TRBJ2-1, with 10 bases matching TRBD1. Germline V gives CDR1 KGHDR, CDR2 SFDVKD. The CDR3 sequence is 16 residues long. Trimming at V came to 5 bases and at J to 4 bases, leaving 7 bases not matched to a gene. This chain's CDR3 is CATSGGTGEYYNEQFF. The DNA of the CDR3 is TGTGCCACCAGTGGGGGGACAGGGGAGTATTACAATGAGCAGTTCTTC.

The chain combines TRBV3-1 (or the pseudogene TRBV3-2) with TRBJ2-3; D possibly corresponds to TRBD2 (6 bases). V was clipped by 4 bases and J by 2 bases, with 13 bases between them. The CDR3 is 15 amino acids. CDR1 is LGHDT, CDR2 YNNKEL, per germline (reference sequence). The CDR3 DNA is TGTGCCAGCAGCCCCAGGGCTAGCGCCACAGATACGCAGTATTTT. Translating gives CASSPRASATDTQYF.

This clone was recorded a few times. The V call is TRBV9, the J call TRBJ2-5; D may be TRBD1 (8 bases). Germline loops: CDR1 SGDLS, CDR2 YYNGEE. This CDR3 is built from 16 residues. With 4 bases removed from V and 4 bases from J, the gap between germline ends came to 20 bases. The CDR3 DNA is TGTGCCAGCAGCACAGGACAGGGAGGGCTAGTAGAGACCCAGTACTTC. Translated: CASSTGQGGLVETQYF. Based on the CDR3 plus reference TRBV9 and TRBJ2-5, the full variable domain is DSGVTQTPKHLITATGQRVTLRCSPRSGDLSVYWYQQSLDQGLQFLIQYYNGEERAKGNILERFSAQQFPDLHSELNLSSLELGDSALYFCASSTGQGGLVETQYFGPGTRLLVL.

V gene TRBV5-4 combines with J gene TRBJ2-1, with a possible D match to TRBD2 (6 bases). V was trimmed by 7 bases and J by 0 bases, leaving 14 bases between them. CDR1 SGHNT and CDR2 YYREEE come from the germline V gene (reference sequence). The CDR3 consists of 15 residues. CDR3 sequence reads: CASREPGSSYNEQFF. Here the CDR3 DNA reads TGTGCCAGCCGGGAGCCGGGGAGCTCCTACAATGAGCAGTTCTTC.

This clone was seen a few times. The CDR3: CASSLEVTEYSNQPQHF. CDR3 in DNA: TGTGCCAGCAGCTTGGAAGTGACAGAGTATAGCAATCAGCCCCAGCATTTT. The V gene is TRBV5-8, the J gene TRBJ1-5; D is possibly TRBD1 (5 bases). The CDR3 length is 17 residues. The V gene lost 0 bases and the J gene lost 0 bases, with 13 bases spanning the gap. Germline-derived CDR1 and CDR2 are SGHTS and YDEGEE.

The rearrangement links TRBV18 to TRBJ2-6, with TRBD1 matching over 9 bases. This CDR3 region has 18 residues. Losses at the gene ends were 2 bases for V and 4 bases for J; bases not matched to a gene: 9. Looked up from germline, CDR1 is KGHSH and CDR2 is LQKENI. The CDR3 coding sequence is TGTGCCAGCTCACCAGGTCCCGGGACAGGGAGCGGGGCCAACGTCCTGACTTTC. Protein product: CASSPGPGTGSGANVLTF. The full variable domain, with the rest looked up from reference TRBV18 and TRBJ2-6, is NAGVMQNPRHLVRRRGQEARLRCSPMKGHSHVYWYRQLPEEGLKFMVYLQKENIIDESGMPKERFSAEFPKEGPSILRIQQVVRGDSAAYFCASSPGPGTGSGANVLTFGAGSRLTVL.

The V call is TRBV3-1 (or the pseudogene TRBV3-2), the J call TRBJ2-3, with TRBD2 matching 9 bases. The CDR3 has 18 residues. V lost 4 bases, J lost 2 bases, and 13 bases stayed unmatched. Germline values: CDR1 LGHDT, CDR2 YNNKEL (reference sequence). CDR3 nucleotides: TGTGCCAGCAGCCGTTTACATCCGGTAGCGGGGGTCACAGATACGCAGTATTTT. It yields the protein CASSRLHPVAGVTDTQYF.

The chain carries TRBV2 and TRBJ2-5, with D perhaps matching TRBD1 or TRBD2 (6 bases each). Trimming took off 4 bases at V and 0 bases at J, with 15 bases between the two ends. This CDR3 region has 16 residues. From germline, CDR1 is SNHLY and CDR2 FYNNEI. In nucleotides, the CDR3 is TGTGCCAGCAGTGTTGGTGGAGGGGGGAACCAAGAGACCCAGTACTTC. Translated: CASSVGGGGNQETQYF.

The chain employs TRBV5-8 and TRBJ1-1; tentative D call: TRBD1 (5 bases). V gave up 0 bases and J gave up 4 bases, with 7 bases separating them. Germline-derived CDR1 and CDR2 are SGHTS and YDEGEE. CDR3 size: 13 residues. Here the CDR3 DNA reads TGTGCCAGCAGCTTGGGGGGGGGCACTGAAGCTTTCTTT. Its protein is CASSLGGGTEAFF. The variable domain in full, completed from reference TRBV5-8 and TRBJ1-1, reads EAGVTQSPTHLIKTRGQQATLRCSPISGHTSVYWYQQALGLGLQFLLWYDEGEERNRGNFPPRFSGRQFPNYSSELNVNALELEDSALYLCASSLGGGTEAFFGQGTRLTVV.

The rearrangement uses TRBV7-2 and TRBJ2-5, with 8 bases that match TRBD1. The trim removed 4 bases at V and 5 bases at J, leaving 6 bases unmatched. Germline CDR1 SGHTA, CDR2 FQGNSA. The CDR3 sequence is 14 residues long. The CDR3 sequence is CASSWTGWRETQYF. CDR3 DNA: TGTGCCAGCAGCTGGACAGGGTGGAGGGAGACCCAGTACTTC.

The CDR3 is CASMGRRGAFF. The CDR3 bases are TGTGCCAGCATGGGGAGACGTGGGGCTTTCTTT. V is TRBV2 and J is TRBJ1-1; D remains unclear. V shed 7 bases and J shed 11 bases, with 14 bases lying between them. CDR3 size: 11 residues. Germline CDR1 SNHLY, CDR2 FYNNEI.

V usage is TRBV10-1 and J usage is TRBJ2-3, with a tentative D call TRBD1 (6 bases). Trimming cost V 7 bases and J 1 base, with 21 bases left between them. Germline-derived CDR1 and CDR2 are WNHNN and SYGVQD (reference sequence). The CDR3 loop spans 17 amino acids. As DNA, the CDR3 is TGCGCCAGCATCCCCCTTGGGGACAAAGATCGCACAGATACGCAGTATTTT. Its protein is CASIPLGDKDRTDTQYF.

CDR3 region: CASLRSNEKLFF. The CDR3 DNA reads as TGTGCCAGCCTCAGGTCTAATGAAAAACTGTTTTTT. This chain links TRBV2 with TRBJ1-4, with D unresolved. The CDR3 is 12 amino acids. V was clipped by 8 bases and J by 3 bases, with 7 bases between them. CDR1 is SNHLY and CDR2 is FYNNEI in the germline V gene.

This clone has a handful of counts. The chain recombines TRBV6-2 or TRBV6-3 with TRBJ2-3; TRBD2 aligns across 10 bases. Germline CDR1 is MNHEY and CDR2 is SVGEGT. The CDR3 sequence is 14 residues long. Trimming at V came to 5 bases and at J to 2 bases, leaving 1 base not matched to a gene. The chain's CDR3 is CASSTSGDTDTQYF. The CDR3 coding sequence is TGTGCCAGCAGTACTAGCGGGGACACAGATACGCAGTATTTT.

V and J are TRBV18 and TRBJ2-5; 9 bases line up with TRBD2. The germline gives CDR1 KGHSH, CDR2 LQKENI. The CDR3 loop spans 14 amino acids. V was pared by 1 base and J by 7 bases, with 4 bases of the junction left unmatched. This CDR3 is CASSPLAGEWTQYF. The CDR3 DNA reads TGTGCCAGCTCACCACTAGCGGGGGAATGGACCCAGTACTTC.

The J gene is TRBJ2-7, the V gene TRBV28; TRBD1 matches at 10 bases. Germline assignment: CDR1 MDHEN and CDR2 SYDVKM. The length of the CDR3 is 14 residues. The V and J ends lost 4 bases and 3 bases, in that order; junction bases with no gene match: 3. The CDR3 spells CASSSRDRGYEQYF. The DNA of the CDR3 is TGTGCCAGCAGTTCCCGGGACAGGGGCTACGAGCAGTACTTC.

The chain couples TRBV11-2 to TRBJ2-1; tentatively, D is TRBD1 or TRBD2 (5 bases each). CDR1 and CDR2 from the germline V gene are SGHAT and FQNNGV. The CDR3 sequence is 14 residues long. V dropped 0 bases and J dropped 10 bases, with 13 bases sitting between them. Here the CDR3 reads CASSLDRGDREQFF. CDR3 nucleotide sequence: TGTGCCAGCAGCTTAGATCGTGGGGACCGGGAGCAGTTCTTC. Full variable domain (rest looked up from reference TRBV11-2 and TRBJ2-1): EAGVAQSPRYKIIEKRQSVAFWCNPISGHATLYWYQQILGQGPKLLIQFQNNGVVDDSQLPKDRFSAERLKGVDSTLKIQPAKLEDSAVYLCASSLDRGDREQFFGPGTRLTVL.

The CDR3 nucleotides are TGTGCCAGCTCACCACACCAGGACACTGAAGCTTTCTTT. Protein product: CASSPHQDTEAFF. The chain carries TRBV18 and TRBJ1-1; D is unresolved. Germline loops: CDR1 KGHSH, CDR2 LQKENI. CDR3 length equals 13 residues. Trimming took off 1 base at V and 3 bases at J, with 6 bases between the two ends. Combining the CDR3 with reference TRBV18 and TRBJ1-1 gives the whole variable domain NAGVMQNPRHLVRRRGQEARLRCSPMKGHSHVYWYRQLPEEGLKFMVYLQKENIIDESGMPKERFSAEFPKEGPSILRIQQVVRGDSAAYFCASSPHQDTEAFFGQGTRLTVV.

This clone has a handful of counts. The rearrangement uses TRBV7-9 and TRBJ1-2; D unresolved. The CDR3 sequence is 13 residues long. Germline loops: CDR1 SEHNR, CDR2 FQNEAQ (reference sequence). Trimming pared 4 bases from V and 4 bases from J, leaving 10 bases between. The CDR3 DNA follows: TGTGCCAGCAGCTCGGGGATCCCCTATGGCTACACCTTC. Translated: CASSSGIPYGYTF.

The chain recombines TRBV30 with TRBJ1-3, with 8 bases aligning to TRBD1. The junction had 6 bases not matched to a gene; V was cut back by 7 bases and J by 4 bases. This CDR3 has 13 amino acids. The germline V gene has CDR1 GTSNPN and CDR2 SVGIG (reference sequence). The CDR3 protein is CALAQGGGNTIYF. The CDR3 bases are TGTGCCTTGGCACAGGGGGGCGGAAACACCATATATTTT.

V usage is TRBV5-5 and J usage is TRBJ2-3, with 8 bases that match TRBD2. The CDR3 has 16 amino acids. V shed 1 base, J shed 2 bases, and the junction held 6 bases outside the gene matches. Germline lookup yields CDR1 SGHKS and CDR2 YYEKEE (reference sequence). In DNA, the CDR3 is TGTGCCAGCAGCTTGTGGGTAGCGGGGCACACAGATACGCAGTATTTT. This sequence encodes CASSLWVAGHTDTQYF.

The chain employs TRBV7-6 and TRBJ2-7, with D possibly being TRBD2 (5 bases). Deletions cut 5 bases from V and 0 bases from J, with 17 bases between. Germline loops: CDR1 SGHVS, CDR2 FNYEAQ. This CDR3 has 16 residues. CDR3 in DNA: TGTGCCAGCAGCCCGATGGCGGGTCAAAGCTCCTACGAGCAGTACTTC. It is translated as CASSPMAGQSSYEQYF.

This chain joins TRBV6-5 and TRBJ1-1; 9 nucleotides align to TRBD1. CDR3 length: 15 residues. J lost 5 bases, V lost 2 bases, and 6 bases had no gene match. Germline V lookup: CDR1 MNHEY, CDR2 SVGAGI. For the CDR3, the DNA is TGTGCCAGCAGTTACCACAGGGGGCGAAGTACTGAAGCTTTCTTT. This encodes CASSYHRGRSTEAFF.

The chain joins TRBV6-1 to TRBJ1-3; 8 bases fit TRBD1. Germline V gives CDR1 MNHNS, CDR2 SASEGT. The CDR3 runs to 15 residues. Losses at the gene ends were 3 bases for V and 5 bases for J; bases not matched to a gene: 6. CDR3 sequence reads: CASSDRGQGRNTIYF. The CDR3 DNA follows: TGTGCCAGCAGTGATCGCGGACAGGGCCGAAACACCATATATTTT.

The genes are TRBV28 and TRBJ2-7; TRBD1 agrees at 10 bases. Trimming at V came to 3 bases and at J to 6 bases, leaving 8 bases not matched to a gene. CDR1 MDHEN and CDR2 SYDVKM come from the germline V gene. The CDR3 has 15 residues. The CDR3 protein is CASSLDADRGREQYF. In nucleotides, the CDR3 is TGTGCCAGCAGTTTGGATGCAGACAGGGGGCGCGAGCAGTACTTC.

V usage is TRBV7-2 and J usage is TRBJ2-7, with D uncertain. Trimming left V 1 base short and J 2 bases short, with 6 bases between. This CDR3 has 13 amino acids. Germline-derived CDR1 and CDR2 are SGHTA and FQGNSA. CDR3 residues: CASSLVEAYEQYF. The CDR3 DNA reads TGTGCCAGCAGCTTAGTTGAAGCCTACGAGCAGTACTTC.

This chain links TRBV27 with TRBJ2-2; D possibly corresponds to TRBD1 (6 bases). V shed 6 bases and J shed 5 bases, with 10 bases lying between them. The germline gives CDR1 MNHEY, CDR2 SMNVEV (reference sequence). The CDR3 runs to 13 residues. The DNA of the CDR3 is TGTGCCAGCAGCCCCAGGGGTACCGGGGAGCTGTTTTTT. It translates to CASSPRGTGELFF.

The genes are TRBV28 and TRBJ1-1; D perhaps matches TRBD1 (6 bases). The CDR3 extends over 14 amino acids. Trimming cost V 2 bases and J 8 bases, with 15 bases left between them. Germline V lookup: CDR1 MDHEN, CDR2 SYDVKM. The CDR3 is CASSLTGDRLEAFF. As DNA, the CDR3 is TGTGCCAGCAGTTTAACGGGCGACAGGCTAGAAGCTTTCTTT.